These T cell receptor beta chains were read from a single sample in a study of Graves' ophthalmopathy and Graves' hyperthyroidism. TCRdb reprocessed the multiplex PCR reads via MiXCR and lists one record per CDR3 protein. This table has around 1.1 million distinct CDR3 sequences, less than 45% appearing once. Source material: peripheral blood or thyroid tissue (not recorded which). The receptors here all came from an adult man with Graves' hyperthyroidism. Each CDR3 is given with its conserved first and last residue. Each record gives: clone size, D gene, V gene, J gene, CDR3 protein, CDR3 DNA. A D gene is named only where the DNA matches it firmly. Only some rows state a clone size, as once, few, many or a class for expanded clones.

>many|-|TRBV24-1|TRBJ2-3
CATGGVGRSTDTQYF
TGTGCCACGGGCGGAGTCGGCAGAAGCACAGATACGCAGTATTTT
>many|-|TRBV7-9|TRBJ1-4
CASSPGRSATNEKLFF
TGTGCCAGCAGCCCCGGACGATCGGCAACTAATGAAAAACTGTTTTTT
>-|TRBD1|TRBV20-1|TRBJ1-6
CSARDKLDRDRENSPLHF
TGCAGTGCTAGGGATAAATTGGACCGGGACAGGGAGAATTCACCCCTCCACTTT
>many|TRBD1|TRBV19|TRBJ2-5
CASSIHLTGWQETQYF
TGTGCCAGTAGTATTCATTTGACAGGGTGGCAAGAGACCCAGTACTTC
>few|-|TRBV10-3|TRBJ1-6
CASRSLAPDIYNSPLHF
TGTGCCAGCAGATCACTAGCCCCGGACATTTATAATTCACCCCTCCACTTT
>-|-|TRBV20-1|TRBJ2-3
CSASPSGRRADTQYF
TGCAGTGCTAGCCCCTCGGGGAGGCGGGCAGATACGCAGTATTTT
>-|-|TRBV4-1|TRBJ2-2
CASSQGAVKTGELFF
TGCGCCAGCAGCCAGGGGGCCGTGAAAACCGGGGAGCTGTTTTTT
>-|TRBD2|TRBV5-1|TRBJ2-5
CPSSLTSGSRETQYF
TGTCCCAGCAGCTTAACTAGCGGGAGTCGCGAGACCCAGTACTTC
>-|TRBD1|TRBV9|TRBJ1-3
CASSDGRDSSGNTIYF
TGTGCCAGCAGCGACGGACGGGACAGTTCAGGAAACACCATATATTTT
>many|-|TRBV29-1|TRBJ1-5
CSVAVGGPGQPQHF
TGCAGCGTTGCCGTTGGGGGTCCGGGTCAGCCCCAGCATTTT
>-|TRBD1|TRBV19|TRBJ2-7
CASSVRDRLREQYF
TGTGCCAGTAGTGTCCGGGACAGACTTCGCGAGCAGTACTTC
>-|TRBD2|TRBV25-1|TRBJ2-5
CASSLIPTGGGETQYF
TGCGCCAGCAGCTTGATCCCCACGGGAGGGGGGGAGACCCAGTACTTC
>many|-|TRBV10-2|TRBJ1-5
CASDQGSNQPQHF
TGCGCCAGCGATCAGGGTTCCAATCAGCCCCAGCATTTT